These 17 T cell receptor beta chains came from one sample sequenced in a study of cytomegalovirus exposure and HLA in healthy donors. Amplification used 60 Vbeta primers and 13 Jbeta primers. TCRdb's copy holds only in-frame clones and misses some; the assay was immunoSEQ multiplex PCR. The repertoire holds under 200,000 clones, with over 60% as singletons. The source material was PBMCs. The receptors come from a middle-aged man in good health and CMV-seronegative.

The V call is TRBV27, the J call TRBJ2-7; D is unclear. The V gene lost 2 bases and the J gene lost 5 bases, with 13 bases spanning the gap. The germline V gene has CDR1 MNHEY and CDR2 SMNVEV (reference sequence). The CDR3 extends over 14 amino acids. The CDR3 bases are TGTGCCAGCAGTTTAATGACGGGTAACAACGAGCAGTACTTC. This encodes CASSLMTGNNEQYF.

The chain recombines TRBV5-1 with TRBJ1-1, with D uncertain. Trimming stripped 5 bases from V and 1 base from J, with 21 bases between. This CDR3 contains 17 residues. From germline, CDR1 is SGHRS and CDR2 YFSETQ. The CDR3 DNA follows: TGCGCCAGCAGTCCCCGGGAGAGGCGCGAGGGGAACACTGAAGCTTTCTTT. Translation gives CASSPRERREGNTEAFF.

The chain combines TRBV6-6 with TRBJ1-4; a weak D match, TRBD1 (6 bases). Germline CDR1 is MNHNY and CDR2 is SVGAGI (reference sequence). CDR3 size: 16 residues. V was cut by 5 bases and J by 8 bases, with 21 bases left in between. CDR3 sequence reads: CASSAPGQGFQEKLFF. In DNA, the CDR3 is TGTGCCAGCAGTGCTCCGGGTCAGGGGTTCCAAGAAAAACTGTTTTTT.

The chain is built from TRBV19 and TRBJ2-2; 7 bases agree with TRBD2. This CDR3 contains 16 residues. Per the germline V gene, CDR1 is LNHDA and CDR2 is SQIVND (reference sequence). With 3 bases clipped from V and 2 bases from J, the junction kept 6 bases outside the gene matches. The CDR3, as DNA: TGTGCCAGTAGTATTGGGGAGGGCCTAAACACCGGGGAGCTGTTTTTT. It codes for CASSIGEGLNTGELFF. The variable domain in full, with the rest retrieved from reference TRBV19 and TRBJ2-2, is DGGITQSPKYLFRKEGQNVTLSCEQNLNHDAMYWYRQDPGQGLRLIYYSQIVNDFQKGDIAEGYSVSREKKESFPLTVTSAQKNPTAFYLCASSIGEGLNTGELFFGEGSRLTVL.

The V and J genes are TRBV19 and TRBJ2-1, with 7 bases matching TRBD2. J was trimmed by 2 bases and V by 5 bases; bases with no gene match: 9. Germline V gene sequence: CDR1 LNHDA, CDR2 SQIVND (reference sequence). The CDR3 covers 16 residues. The DNA of the CDR3 is TGTGCCAGTAGTCCCCAAGTGGGGGGGACCTACAATGAGCAGTTCTTC. It codes for CASSPQVGGTYNEQFF.

The CDR3 nucleotides read TGTGCCAGCAGGGGACAGAACGCCTACGAGCAGTACTTC. Amino acid sequence: CASRGQNAYEQYF. The rearrangement links TRBV27 to TRBJ2-7; TRBD1 matches at 7 bases. The CDR3 covers 13 residues. V lost 6 bases and J lost 2; bases outside the gene matches: 4. CDR1 is MNHEY and CDR2 is SMNVEV in the germline V gene (reference sequence).

With regard to this clone: Distinct nucleotide sequences in the sample also encode this CDR3. The CDR3 protein is CASSLDRVETQYF. Here the CDR3 DNA reads TGCGCCAGCAGCTTGGACAGGGTTGAGACCCAGTACTTC. The chain links TRBV5-1 to TRBJ2-5; a weak D match, TRBD1 (6 bases). Looked up from germline, CDR1 is SGHRS and CDR2 is YFSETQ. Deletions cut 0 bases from V and 5 bases from J, with 8 bases between. The CDR3 is 13 residues long.

This chain links TRBV30 with TRBJ1-2; D is unresolved. The CDR3 totals 14 residues. V lost 5 bases to trimming and J lost 0 bases, with 13 bases between them. The germline CDR1 and CDR2 sequences are GTSNPN and SVGIG (reference sequence). The CDR3 region has the DNA TGTGCCTGGTCCGGACGGGGAGCTAACTATGGCTACACCTTC. This translates into CAWSGRGANYGYTF.

This clone was detected a few times. The rearrangement links TRBV6-1 to TRBJ2-7; possibly TRBD2 for D (5 bases). Trimming took off 7 bases at V and 2 bases at J, with 12 bases between the two ends. CDR1 is MNHNS, CDR2 SASEGT, per germline. The CDR3 is made up of 13 amino acids. CDR3 nucleotides: TGTGCCAGCATTCGCGAGGGCCCCTACGAGCAGTACTTC. Protein sequence: CASIREGPYEQYF.

This rearrangement joins TRBV7-2 to TRBJ2-5; D might be TRBD2 (6 bases). Trimming shortened V by 2 bases and J by 0 bases, and 10 bases separated the two germline ends. Germline lookup yields CDR1 SGHTA and CDR2 FQGNSA. The length of the CDR3 is 15 residues. The CDR3: CASSLSGLYQETQYF. The DNA for the CDR3 is TGTGCCAGCAGCTTATCGGGACTGTACCAAGAGACCCAGTACTTC. The full variable domain, with the rest looked up from reference TRBV7-2 and TRBJ2-5, is GAGVSQSPSNKVTEKGKDVELRCDPISGHTALYWYRQSLGQGLEFLIYFQGNSAPDKSGLPSDRFSAERTGGSVSTLTIQRTQQEDSAVYLCASSLSGLYQETQYFGPGTRLLVL.

The CDR3 coding sequence is TGTGCCAGCAGCTTGGGCCCTGACAGGGTGCCCACCGGGGAGCTGTTTTTT. Protein: CASSLGPDRVPTGELFF. V and J are TRBV5-8 and TRBJ2-2, with 7 positions matching TRBD1. Germline CDR1 reads SGHTS; CDR2 reads YDEGEE. This CDR3 region has 17 residues. Trimming took 0 bases from V and 4 from J; bases not matched to a gene: 9.

CDR3 residues: CSDEREAFF. For the CDR3, the DNA is TGCAGTGACGAGCGGGAAGCTTTCTTT. V and J are TRBV20-1 and TRBJ1-1; D unresolved. V gave up 7 bases and J gave up 8 bases, with 8 bases separating them. The germline gives CDR1 DFQATT, CDR2 SNEGSKA (reference sequence). CDR3 length: 9 residues.

The chain employs TRBV10-3 and TRBJ2-7; D is unresolved. V lost 2 bases and J 3 bases, leaving 8 bases between the germline ends. Germline assignment: CDR1 ENHRY and CDR2 SYGVKD. The CDR3 extends over 13 amino acids. The CDR3 here is CAISEAPNYEQYF. The CDR3 DNA reads TGTGCCATCAGTGAGGCGCCAAACTACGAGCAGTACTTC.

This chain joins TRBV7-2 and TRBJ1-3, with 8 nucleotides matching TRBD1. Per germline, CDR1 SGHTA and CDR2 FQGNSA. The ends lost 0 bases at V and 4 bases at J; junction bases unmatched: 8. The CDR3 extends over 17 amino acids. Here the CDR3 DNA reads TGTGCCAGCAGCTTAGCGCGGACAGGGTCTAACGGAAACACCATATATTTT. Protein sequence: CASSLARTGSNGNTIYF.

This clone has more than one count but fewer than ten. The chain links TRBV5-1 to TRBJ2-3; weak D call: TRBD1 (6 bases). V lost 6 bases and J lost 2, with 16 bases in between. The germline V gene has CDR1 SGHRS and CDR2 YFSETQ. This CDR3 is 15 amino acids long. For the CDR3, the DNA is TGCGCCAGCACCGACTTGGACAGCGACACAGATACGCAGTATTTT. Translating it yields CASTDLDSDTDTQYF.

This chain connects TRBV7-9 to TRBJ2-7; no definite D call. This CDR3 is 14 amino acids long. Germline V lookup: CDR1 SEHNR, CDR2 FQNEAQ (reference sequence). V lost 1 base and J lost 2, with 9 bases in between. As DNA, the CDR3 is TGTGCCAGCAGCTTAGAGGCGGTAGCCTACGAGCAGTACTTC. It yields the protein CASSLEAVAYEQYF. Variable domain in full (rest from reference TRBV7-9 and TRBJ2-7): DTGVSQNPRHKITKRGQNVTFRCDPISEHNRLYWYRQTLGQGPEFLTYFQNEAQLEKSRLLSDRFSAERPKGSFSTLEIQRTEQGDSAMYLCASSLEAVAYEQYFGPGTRLTVT.

The rearrangement links TRBV7-9 to TRBJ2-6; D is uncertain. Trimming took off 3 bases at V and 0 bases at J, with 6 bases between the two ends. CDR3 size: 15 residues. Germline-derived CDR1 and CDR2 are SEHNR and FQNEAQ (reference sequence). The CDR3, as DNA: TGTGCCAGCAGCTTCAGGCCCTCTGGGGCCAACGTCCTGACTTTC. The encoded protein is CASSFRPSGANVLTF.